One and the same sample provided the 8 T cell receptor beta chains below, sequenced in a study of cytomegalovirus exposure and HLA in healthy donors. PCR employed 60 Vbeta and 13 Jbeta primers. Libraries were prepared by immunoSEQ multiplex PCR; TCRdb keeps only in-frame clonotypes and omits some of them. In the table there are about 120,000 clones, around 86% of which are singletons. Sequenced sample: PBMCs. The receptors here all came from a woman aged 25-40 years in good health and CMV-seronegative.

This rearrangement joins TRBV7-2 to TRBJ1-2; D gene uncertain. The V and J ends lost 1 base and 4 bases respectively, with 10 bases between them. The CDR3 covers 14 residues. Germline V gene data show CDR1 as SGHTA and CDR2 as FQGNSA. The CDR3 here is CASSLDPARYGYTF. The CDR3, as DNA: TGTGCCAGCAGCTTAGATCCCGCGCGCTATGGCTACACCTTC.

The chain recombines TRBV10-3 with TRBJ2-1; 7 nucleotides match TRBD2. CDR3 size: 14 residues. Germline assignment: CDR1 ENHRY and CDR2 SYGVKD. Germline trimming cut 0 bases from V and 10 bases from J; bases unmatched to any gene: 6. CDR3 sequence reads: CAISESGGSREQFF. Here the CDR3 DNA reads TGTGCCATCAGTGAGTCGGGGGGGTCGCGGGAGCAGTTCTTC.

This clone turned up a few times. This chain uses TRBV6-1 with TRBJ2-5; D is uncertain. Near its end, the DNA agrees better with TRBJ2-7, so the J call may be wrong. The CDR3 is 14 residues long. CDR1 is MNHNS and CDR2 is SASEGT in the germline V gene. The DNA of the CDR3 is TGTGCCAGCAGTTCGAGACACGGTGGCTACGAGCAGTACTTC. This encodes CASSSRHGGYEQYF.

This clone is a singleton in its sample. This chain uses TRBV28 with TRBJ1-5; 8 positions agree with TRBD1. This CDR3 is 14 amino acids long. Germline CDR1 is MDHEN and CDR2 is SYDVKM. V lost 6 bases, J lost 6 bases, and 7 bases stayed unmatched. This CDR3 is CASRHTGGIQPQHF. CDR3 DNA sequence: TGTGCCAGCAGACATACAGGGGGGATTCAGCCCCAGCATTTT.

The chain employs TRBV7-9 and TRBJ1-3; tentatively, D is TRBD1 (5 bases). The ends were cut back, 5 bases at V and 0 bases at J, with 8 bases in the middle. This CDR3 comprises 14 residues. Germline CDR1 and CDR2: SEHNR and FQNEAQ (reference sequence). This CDR3 is CASSPDISGNTIYF. In DNA, the CDR3 is TGTGCCAGCAGCCCGGACATCTCTGGAAACACCATATATTTT.

A single count supports this clone. The gene calls are TRBV4-2 and TRBJ2-5, with 7 bases identical to TRBD2. TRBJ2-7 explains the end of the DNA better; the J call may be wrong. Germline-derived CDR1 and CDR2 are LGHNA and YNFKEQ. This CDR3 is 16 amino acids long. The CDR3 sequence: CASSQVSDGRSDEQYF. CDR3 nucleotides: TGTGCCAGCAGCCAAGTCTCTGACGGGAGGTCCGACGAGCAGTACTTC.

This clone was found a few times. The J gene is TRBJ2-7, the V gene TRBV18, with 8 bases aligning to TRBD1. V dropped 2 bases and J dropped 6; count of bases not matched to a gene: 12. The CDR3 spans 16 residues. Germline CDR1 and CDR2: KGHSH and LQKENI. DNA for the CDR3: TGTGCCAGCTCACCAATCCTAGGACAGGGCCGTCCCGAGCAGTACTTC. It encodes CASSPILGQGRPEQYF.

CDR3 in DNA: TGTGCCAGTATCACAGGCTACAATCAGCCCCAGCATTTT. Translation: CASITGYNQPQHF. The V gene is TRBV28, the J gene TRBJ1-5; a weak D match, TRBD1 (5 bases). V shed 9 bases and J shed 3 bases, with 12 bases lying between them. Germline V lookup: CDR1 MDHEN, CDR2 SYDVKM. The CDR3 covers 13 residues. Full variable domain (outside the CDR3, taken from reference TRBV28 and TRBJ1-5): DVKVTQSSRYLVKRTGEKVFLECVQDMDHENMFWYRQDPGLGLRLIYFSYDVKMKEKGDIPEGYSVSREKKERFSLILESASTNQTSMYLCASITGYNQPQHFGDGTRLSIL.